Below, one T cell receptor beta chain is given with its context. Its target is unknown. The data were taken from a study of T cell responses to AZD1222 COVID-19 vaccine. V lost 5 bases, J lost 6 bases, and 14 bases lay in between. CDR1 is MDHEN, CDR2 SYDVKM, per germline. The CDR3 is made up of 14 amino acids. Points from the study as a whole: Scientists sampled the repertoires only once the peak T cell response had passed. Among spike-specific TCRs, nearly half reportedly target unmutated variant regions.

Some clones are missing from TCRdb's copy, which holds only in-frame ones; the method was immunoSEQ multiplex PCR. The profile covers approximately 120,000 clones, with roughly nine tenths appearing a single time and about 5% taken by the ten largest. The TCR sequence derives from an adult in good health. The sample consisted of peripheral blood, taken on day 0 of AZD1222 vaccination. The chain has TRBV28 and TRBJ1-5; tentatively, D is TRBD1 (6 bases). This CDR3 reads CASSTQGGGQPQHF. DNA of the CDR3: TGTGCCAGCAGTACCCAAGGGGGGGGTCAGCCCCAGCATTTT.